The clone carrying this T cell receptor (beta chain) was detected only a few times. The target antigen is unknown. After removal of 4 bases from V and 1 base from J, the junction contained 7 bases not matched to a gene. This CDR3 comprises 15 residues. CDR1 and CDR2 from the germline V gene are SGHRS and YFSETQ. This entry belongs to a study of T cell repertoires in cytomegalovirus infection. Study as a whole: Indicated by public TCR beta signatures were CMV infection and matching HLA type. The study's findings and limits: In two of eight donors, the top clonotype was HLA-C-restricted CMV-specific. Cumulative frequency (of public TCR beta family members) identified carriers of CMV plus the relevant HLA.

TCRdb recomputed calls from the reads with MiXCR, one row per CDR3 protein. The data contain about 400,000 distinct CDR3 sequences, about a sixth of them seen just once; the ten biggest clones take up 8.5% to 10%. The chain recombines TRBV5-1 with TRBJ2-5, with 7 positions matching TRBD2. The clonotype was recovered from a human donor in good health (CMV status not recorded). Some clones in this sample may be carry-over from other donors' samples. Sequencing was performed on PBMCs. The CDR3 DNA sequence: TGCGCCAGCAGCCCCGGGGCGGGAGCCCAAGAGACCCAGTACTTC. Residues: CASSPGAGAQETQYF.